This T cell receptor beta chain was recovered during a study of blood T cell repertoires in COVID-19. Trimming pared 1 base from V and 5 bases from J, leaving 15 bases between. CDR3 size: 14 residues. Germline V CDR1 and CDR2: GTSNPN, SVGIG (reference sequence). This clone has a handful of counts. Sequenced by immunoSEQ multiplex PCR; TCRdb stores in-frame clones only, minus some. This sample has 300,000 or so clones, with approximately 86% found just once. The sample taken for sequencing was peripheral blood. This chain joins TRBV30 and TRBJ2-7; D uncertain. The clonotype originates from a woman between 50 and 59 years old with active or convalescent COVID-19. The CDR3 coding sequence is TGTGCCTGGAGTGGAGATCTGTTCAGGAACGAGCAGTACTTC. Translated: CAWSGDLFRNEQYF.